This T cell receptor beta chain is drawn from a study of PD-1 blockade in classical Hodgkin lymphoma. Study context: Patients were treated with nivolumab at 3 mg/kg, and this was given intravenously every 2 weeks.

No patient escaped relapse after autologous stem cell transplantation, and brentuximab vedotin exposure varied. The protocol was immunoSEQ multiplex PCR, while the TCRdb copy is restricted to in-frame clones and leaves out a portion. The table shows 55,000 to 75,000 clones, with approximately 94% occurring only once. This clonotype originated in a human donor with classical Hodgkin lymphoma. This specimen was peripheral blood mononuclear cells (PBMCs), taken at baseline.

The CDR3 bases are TGTGCCAGCAGCCATCGGCTGGGGGTGGACGAGCAGTACTTC. This translates into CASSHRLGVDEQYF. The rearrangement uses TRBV11-2 and TRBJ2-7; possibly TRBD1 or TRBD2 for D (5 bases each). CDR1 and CDR2 (germline): SGHAT, FQNNGV. The V and J ends lost 5 bases and 5 bases respectively, with 16 bases between them. The CDR3 extends over 14 amino acids.